This is a list of T cell receptor beta chains from one sample in a study of T-cell memory formation after mild COVID-19. One entry per CDR3 protein results from TCRdb running MiXCR on the 5' RACE reads. The profile shows 200,000 to 250,000 distinct CDR3 sequences, around 25% of them singletons. What was sequenced was PBMCs or a T cell subset sorted from them (not recorded which). The receptors shown here come from an adult woman who had mild COVID-19 (a few samples of this study predate the infection). Cell type and time point are not known. CDR3s include the opening cysteine and the closing phenylalanine or tryptophan. Fields, in order: V gene, D gene, clone size, J gene, CDR3 protein, CDR3 DNA. D genes are given only for firm matches. Expanded clones are given a class, and other clones once, few, many or no size at all.

V gene: TRBV6-2/TRBV6-3; D gene: NA; clone size: few; J gene: TRBJ2-5; CDR3 protein: CASSPDGPGTQYF; CDR3 DNA: TGTGCCAGCAGCCCGGACGGCCCAGGGACCCAGTACTTC
V gene: TRBV4-3; D gene: NA; clone size: NA; J gene: TRBJ2-7; CDR3 protein: CASSQDRTASYEQYF; CDR3 DNA: TGCGCCAGCAGCCAAGATAGGACAGCCTCCTACGAGCAGTACTTC
V gene: TRBV20-1; D gene: NA; clone size: few; J gene: TRBJ1-1; CDR3 protein: CRGIPGPRGTEAFF; CDR3 DNA: TGCAGAGGAATTCCGGGACCCAGAGGTACTGAAGCTTTCTTT
V gene: TRBV6-5; D gene: NA; clone size: NA; J gene: TRBJ2-6; CDR3 protein: CASSYSAIPLSSGANVLTF; CDR3 DNA: TGTGCCAGCAGTTACTCAGCCATCCCCCTAAGCTCTGGGGCCAACGTCCTGACTTTC
V gene: TRBV14; D gene: NA; clone size: few; J gene: TRBJ2-2; CDR3 protein: CASSDYGGVRTGELFF; CDR3 DNA: TGTGCCAGCAGCGACTACGGAGGGGTTAGAACCGGGGAGCTGTTTTTT
V gene: TRBV18; D gene: TRBD2; clone size: NA; J gene: TRBJ2-1; CDR3 protein: CASSLAGGIYEQFF; CDR3 DNA: TGTGCCAGCTCCCTAGCGGGAGGAATATATGAGCAGTTCTTC
V gene: TRBV24-1; D gene: TRBD1; clone size: few; J gene: TRBJ2-1; CDR3 protein: CATSPFTGGNEQFF; CDR3 DNA: TGTGCCACCAGTCCCTTTACAGGGGGCAATGAGCAGTTCTTC
V gene: TRBV20-1; D gene: TRBD1; clone size: few; J gene: TRBJ2-3; CDR3 protein: CSARVGPGQGITDTQYF; CDR3 DNA: TGCAGTGCTAGGGTCGGCCCGGGACAGGGGATCACAGATACGCAGTATTTT
V gene: TRBV6-2/TRBV6-3; D gene: NA; clone size: NA; J gene: TRBJ2-7; CDR3 protein: CASSLSVSYEQYF; CDR3 DNA: TGTGCCAGCAGTTTATCTGTCTCCTACGAGCAGTACTTC
V gene: TRBV6-5; D gene: NA; clone size: NA; J gene: TRBJ2-7; CDR3 protein: CASSYPTGHSTVEQYF; CDR3 DNA: TGTGCCAGCAGTTATCCAACAGGACATTCGACGGTCGAGCAGTACTTC
V gene: TRBV11-2; D gene: TRBD2; clone size: few; J gene: TRBJ2-1; CDR3 protein: CASSPGTSGRNEQFF; CDR3 DNA: TGTGCCAGCAGTCCCGGGACTAGCGGTCGGAATGAGCAGTTCTTC
V gene: TRBV7-2; D gene: TRBD1; clone size: NA; J gene: TRBJ1-1; CDR3 protein: CASSLVGGGGNTEAFF; CDR3 DNA: TGTGCCAGCAGCTTAGTAGGTGGAGGGGGCAACACTGAAGCTTTCTTT
V gene: TRBV7-2; D gene: NA; clone size: NA; J gene: TRBJ1-2; CDR3 protein: CASSLDRGVGYGYTF; CDR3 DNA: TGTGCCAGCAGCTTAGATCGGGGGGTGGGCTATGGCTACACCTTC
V gene: TRBV5-1; D gene: NA; clone size: NA; J gene: TRBJ1-1; CDR3 protein: CASSSGSKTEAFF; CDR3 DNA: TGCGCCAGCAGCTCAGGGTCGAAGACTGAAGCTTTCTTT
V gene: TRBV6-5; D gene: NA; clone size: many; J gene: TRBJ2-7; CDR3 protein: CASSQQGILGREQYF; CDR3 DNA: TGTGCCAGCAGTCAACAGGGAATCCTCGGGAGGGAGCAGTACTTC
V gene: TRBV3-1; D gene: NA; clone size: many; J gene: TRBJ2-2; CDR3 protein: CASSQRGQNTGELFF; CDR3 DNA: TGTGCCAGCAGCCAACGTGGACAGAACACCGGGGAGCTGTTTTTT
V gene: TRBV30; D gene: TRBD2; clone size: NA; J gene: TRBJ2-1; CDR3 protein: CAWNPLAGFNEQFF; CDR3 DNA: TGTGCCTGGAACCCCCTAGCGGGATTCAATGAGCAGTTCTTC
V gene: TRBV15; D gene: NA; clone size: NA; J gene: TRBJ1-1; CDR3 protein: CATSRGPGLNTEAFF; CDR3 DNA: TGTGCCACCAGCAGAGGTCCAGGGCTGAACACTGAAGCTTTCTTT
V gene: TRBV5-6; D gene: NA; clone size: few; J gene: TRBJ1-5; CDR3 protein: CASSLGTFNQPQHF; CDR3 DNA: TGTGCCAGCAGCTTGGGGACTTTTAATCAGCCCCAGCATTTT
V gene: TRBV12-3/TRBV12-4; D gene: TRBD1; clone size: NA; J gene: TRBJ2-1; CDR3 protein: CASRKQGANEQFF; CDR3 DNA: TGTGCCAGCAGAAAACAGGGGGCAAATGAGCAGTTCTTC
V gene: TRBV2; D gene: NA; clone size: NA; J gene: TRBJ2-1; CDR3 protein: CASSQRGEGSYNEQFF; CDR3 DNA: TGTGCCAGCAGTCAGAGGGGGGAGGGCTCCTACAATGAGCAGTTCTTC
V gene: TRBV5-5; D gene: TRBD1; clone size: few; J gene: TRBJ2-7; CDR3 protein: CASSVQGADEQYF; CDR3 DNA: TGTGCCAGCAGCGTACAGGGGGCGGACGAGCAGTACTTC
V gene: TRBV10-1; D gene: TRBD1; clone size: NA; J gene: TRBJ1-2; CDR3 protein: CATLGQSYGYTF; CDR3 DNA: TGCGCCACTTTGGGACAGTCCTATGGCTACACCTTC
V gene: TRBV28; D gene: NA; clone size: NA; J gene: TRBJ1-2; CDR3 protein: CASRPQGSKYGYTF; CDR3 DNA: TGTGCCAGCAGACCGCAGGGATCCAAGTATGGCTACACCTTC
V gene: TRBV30; D gene: NA; clone size: NA; J gene: TRBJ2-7; CDR3 protein: CALGEGGIEQYF; CDR3 DNA: TGTGCACTCGGCGAAGGGGGAATCGAGCAGTACTTC
V gene: TRBV7-2; D gene: NA; clone size: NA; J gene: TRBJ2-1; CDR3 protein: CASSPPEGYNEQFF; CDR3 DNA: TGTGCCAGCAGCCCGCCGGAGGGGTACAATGAGCAGTTCTTC
V gene: TRBV29-1; D gene: NA; clone size: NA; J gene: TRBJ2-1; CDR3 protein: CSVEGWHEQFF; CDR3 DNA: TGCAGCGTTGAAGGGTGGCATGAGCAGTTCTTC
V gene: TRBV12-3/TRBV12-4; D gene: NA; clone size: once; J gene: TRBJ1-5; CDR3 protein: CASSFRYNQPQHF; CDR3 DNA: TGTGCCAGCAGTTTCCGGTACAATCAGCCCCAGCATTTT
V gene: TRBV27; D gene: NA; clone size: few; J gene: TRBJ2-7; CDR3 protein: CASSLSPWGEQYF; CDR3 DNA: TGTGCCAGCAGTTTGTCCCCGTGGGGCGAGCAGTACTTC
V gene: TRBV4-2; D gene: NA; clone size: NA; J gene: TRBJ1-2; CDR3 protein: CASSLREGYGYTF; CDR3 DNA: TGTGCCAGCAGCCTCCGTGAAGGTTACGGCTACACCTTC
V gene: TRBV24-1; D gene: NA; clone size: few; J gene: TRBJ2-1; CDR3 protein: CATSDPSTRYNEQFF; CDR3 DNA: TGTGCCACCAGTGATCCGAGTACGCGATACAATGAGCAGTTCTTC
V gene: TRBV4-1; D gene: TRBD2; clone size: NA; J gene: TRBJ2-1; CDR3 protein: CASSLAGTSGGEQFF; CDR3 DNA: TGCGCCAGCAGCCTCGCCGGGACTAGCGGGGGGGAGCAGTTCTTC
V gene: TRBV20-1; D gene: NA; clone size: NA; J gene: TRBJ2-7; CDR3 protein: CSARDGSNLVAYEQYF; CDR3 DNA: TGCAGTGCTAGAGATGGGAGCAACCTTGTTGCCTACGAGCAGTACTTC
V gene: TRBV29-1; D gene: NA; clone size: NA; J gene: TRBJ2-1; CDR3 protein: CSVARGYNEQFF; CDR3 DNA: TGCAGCGTTGCTCGCGGATACAATGAGCAGTTCTTC
V gene: TRBV5-1; D gene: TRBD1; clone size: few; J gene: TRBJ1-1; CDR3 protein: CASSAVTGAATEAFF; CDR3 DNA: TGCGCCAGCAGCGCAGTCACAGGGGCTGCCACTGAAGCTTTCTTT
V gene: TRBV4-1; D gene: NA; clone size: NA; J gene: TRBJ2-2; CDR3 protein: CASSQEGKWTNTGELFF; CDR3 DNA: TGCGCCAGCAGCCAAGAAGGAAAATGGACTAACACCGGGGAGCTGTTTTTT
V gene: TRBV10-3; D gene: NA; clone size: NA; J gene: TRBJ2-7; CDR3 protein: CAISDSGTGLSYEQYF; CDR3 DNA: TGTGCCATCAGTGATTCCGGGACGGGTCTCTCTTACGAGCAGTACTTC
V gene: TRBV5-1; D gene: NA; clone size: NA; J gene: TRBJ2-4; CDR3 protein: CASSFNPPEENIQYF; CDR3 DNA: TGCGCCAGCAGCTTCAATCCCCCTGAGGAAAACATTCAGTACTTC
V gene: TRBV11-2; D gene: TRBD2; clone size: NA; J gene: TRBJ2-2; CDR3 protein: CASSPTSGGRNTGELFF; CDR3 DNA: TGTGCCAGCAGCCCGACTAGCGGGGGCCGGAACACCGGGGAGCTGTTTTTT
V gene: TRBV20-1; D gene: NA; clone size: NA; J gene: TRBJ2-7; CDR3 protein: CSAIGVALGPESSYEQYF; CDR3 DNA: TGCAGTGCCATCGGGGTAGCCCTCGGCCCAGAAAGCTCCTACGAGCAGTACTTC
V gene: TRBV5-1; D gene: TRBD1; clone size: few; J gene: TRBJ2-5; CDR3 protein: CASSLGDRAETQYF; CDR3 DNA: TGCGCCAGCAGCTTGGGCGACAGGGCGGAGACCCAGTACTTC
V gene: TRBV20-1; D gene: NA; clone size: few; J gene: TRBJ1-2; CDR3 protein: CSARTASPNYGYTF; CDR3 DNA: TGCAGTGCTAGGACAGCCTCACCTAACTATGGCTACACCTTC
V gene: TRBV18; D gene: NA; clone size: NA; J gene: TRBJ2-7; CDR3 protein: CASSPQGHEQYF; CDR3 DNA: TGTGCCAGCTCACCTCAGGGCCACGAGCAGTACTTC
V gene: TRBV20-1; D gene: TRBD1; clone size: NA; J gene: TRBJ2-2; CDR3 protein: CSARREQGFFELFF; CDR3 DNA: TGCAGTGCTAGAAGAGAACAGGGGTTTTTCGAGCTGTTTTTT
V gene: TRBV19; D gene: TRBD1; clone size: NA; J gene: TRBJ2-6; CDR3 protein: CASHYRGAGANVLTF; CDR3 DNA: TGTGCCAGTCATTACAGGGGAGCTGGGGCCAACGTCCTGACTTTC
V gene: TRBV12-3/TRBV12-4; D gene: NA; clone size: NA; J gene: TRBJ2-1; CDR3 protein: CASSSGMLQNEQFF; CDR3 DNA: TGTGCCAGCTCGTCCGGGATGCTACAGAATGAGCAGTTCTTC
V gene: TRBV27; D gene: TRBD2; clone size: NA; J gene: TRBJ2-7; CDR3 protein: CASSSFLAGGRSYEQYF; CDR3 DNA: TGTGCCAGCAGTTCCTTTTTAGCGGGAGGCCGTTCCTACGAGCAGTACTTC